This T cell receptor beta chain was sequenced during a study of cytomegalovirus exposure and HLA in healthy donors. Details on this clone: The antigen remains undetermined.

Broader study findings: Listed as cytomegalovirus-associated were 164 TCR beta chains. CMV antigen specificity of a few CMV-associated chains was confirmed in vitro.

Primers: 60 Vbeta forward and 13 Jbeta reverse. Profiled with immunoSEQ multiplex PCR; TCRdb holds only in-frame clones, not every one. The table lists around 150,000 clones, about four fifths of them singletons. The clonotype was recovered from a man under 40 in good health and CMV-seronegative. The sample was PBMCs.

CDR3: CASSLNRKGRAEKLFF. In nucleotides, the CDR3 is TGTGCCAGCAGCTTAAACCGGAAGGGCAGGGCAGAAAAACTGTTTTTT. The chain joins TRBV7-6 to TRBJ1-4; perhaps TRBD1 as D (5 bases). CDR3 length: 16 residues. V shed 2 bases and J shed 8 bases, with 18 bases lying between them. Germline loops: CDR1 SGHVS, CDR2 FNYEAQ.